This entry concerns a single T cell receptor beta chain. The data were taken from a study of blood T cell repertoires in COVID-19. This table comes from immunoSEQ multiplex PCR, and its TCRdb copy is limited to in-frame clones, with some not included. Among about 110,000 clones listed, 70% to 90% were seen once. The sample consisted of peripheral blood. The clonotype originates from a human donor in a cohort sampled during active COVID-19.

The CDR3 sequence: CASSVTGGGTEAFF. The CDR3 coding sequence is TGTGCCAGTAGTGTGACAGGGGGAGGTACTGAAGCTTTCTTT. The chain uses TRBV19 and TRBJ1-1, with 9 nucleotides matching TRBD1. Germline lookup yields CDR1 LNHDA and CDR2 SQIVND (reference sequence). This CDR3 is built from 14 residues. Unmatched junction bases numbered 6, after V lost 5 bases and J lost 5 bases.